This TCR beta chain was observed in a study of OX40 agonist ivuxolimab in advanced cancers. Across the whole study: Melanoma, hepatocellular carcinoma, head and neck or renal cell cancer occurred in dose-escalation patients. Study conclusions and caveats: Expanded peripheral T cell antigen specificity was not determined.

Systemic immunosuppression or autoimmune disease history was grounds to exclude patients. Concerning this clone: Its specificity is not known.

The CDR3 runs 19 residues. Trimming took 1 base from V and 5 from J; bases not matched to a gene: 16. Germline V gene data show CDR1 as SGHRS and CDR2 as YFSETQ. The protocol was immunoSEQ multiplex PCR, while the TCRdb copy is restricted to in-frame clones and leaves out a portion. The table includes 65,000 to 85,000 clones, 89% detected once. The material was CD4+ or CD8+ T cells sorted from blood, obtained in a trial of the OX40 agonist ivuxolimab. This clonotype was obtained from an adult with an advanced solid tumor such as melanoma, head and neck, liver or kidney cancer. This chain connects TRBV5-1 to TRBJ2-1; 9 nucleotides line up with TRBD2. CDR3 bases: TGCGCCAGCAGCTTGAGGGAGGGAAGTAGCGGGAGAGCCGACAATGAGCAGTTCTTC. Protein sequence: CASSLREGSSGRADNEQFF.